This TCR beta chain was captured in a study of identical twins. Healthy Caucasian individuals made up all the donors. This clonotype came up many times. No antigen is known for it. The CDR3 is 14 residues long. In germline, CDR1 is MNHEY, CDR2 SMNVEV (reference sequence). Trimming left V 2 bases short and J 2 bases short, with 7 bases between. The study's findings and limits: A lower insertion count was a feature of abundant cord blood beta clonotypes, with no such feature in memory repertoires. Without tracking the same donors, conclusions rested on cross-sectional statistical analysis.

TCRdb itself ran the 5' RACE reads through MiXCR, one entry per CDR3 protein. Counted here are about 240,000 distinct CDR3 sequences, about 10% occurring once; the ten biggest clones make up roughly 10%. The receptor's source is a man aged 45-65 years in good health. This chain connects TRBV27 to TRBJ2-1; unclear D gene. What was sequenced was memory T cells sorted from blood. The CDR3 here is CASSLEQPYNEQFF. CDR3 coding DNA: TGTGCCAGCAGTTTAGAACAGCCCTACAATGAGCAGTTCTTC.